This T cell receptor (beta chain) was profiled in a study of blood T cell repertoires in COVID-19. Study background: Both acute and convalescent COVID-19 samples were obtained from the United States, Italy and Spain. The cDNA or gDNA used as material had been derived from T cells, B-cell-depleted T cells, or PBMCs.

Per the original methods: Estimation of nucleated cell counts relied on the amplification of reference gene primers. Produced via immunoSEQ multiplex PCR; TCRdb's table is partial and in-frame only. V, J and clone size are those of that table, while D and trimming were read from the DNA. The sample has 240,000 or so clones, around 87% seen once. CDR1 and CDR2 from the germline V gene are WSHSY and SAAADI. There are 16 residues in the CDR3. V lost 6 bases, J lost 1 base, and 3 bases stayed unmatched. The chain couples TRBV10-2 to TRBJ2-2; 12 bases line up with TRBD2. Sequencing input: peripheral blood. This TCR came from an older woman with active or convalescent COVID-19. CDR3 DNA: TGCGCCAGCAGCCTGACTAGCGGGGGGAACACCGGGGAGCTGTTTTTT. Translated, it gives CASSLTSGGNTGELFF.